Listed here are 29 T cell receptor beta chains from one sample, sequenced in a study of long-term antiretroviral therapy in people with HIV. Version v3.0 of the immunoSEQ assay ran at survey level. This table comes from immunoSEQ multiplex PCR, and its TCRdb copy is limited to in-frame clones, with some not included. Of approximately 30,000 clones listed, 65% to 85% are singletons. The starting material was unsorted PBMCs, obtained 2.7 to 2.9 years after starting antiretroviral therapy. The source of these receptors is a man aged 25-45 years with HIV.

This clone was counted a single time. The chain employs TRBV6-5 and TRBJ1-5; 7 positions match TRBD1. Per the germline V gene, CDR1 is MNHEY and CDR2 is SVGAGI. Trimming took 6 bases from V and 2 from J; bases not matched to a gene: 4. There are 14 residues in the CDR3. The CDR3 DNA is TGTGCCAGCAGCCGCACAGGGGGCAATCAGCCCCAGCATTTT. This encodes CASSRTGGNQPQHF.

CDR3 region: CASSAGIANYGYTF. CDR3 in DNA: TGTGCCAGTAGTGCCGGCATAGCTAACTATGGCTACACCTTC. The chain recombines TRBV19 with TRBJ1-2; no clear D gene. This CDR3 has 14 residues. Trimming took off 5 bases at V and 0 bases at J, with 10 bases between the two ends. Per germline, CDR1 LNHDA and CDR2 SQIVND (reference sequence).

This chain links TRBV4-1 with TRBJ2-1; 8 positions agree with TRBD2. The ends lost 3 bases at V and 6 bases at J; junction bases unmatched: 7. The CDR3 is made up of 15 amino acids. Germline V lookup: CDR1 MGHRA, CDR2 YSYEKL. CDR3 protein: CASSHPGTRGNEQFF. CDR3 bases: TGCGCCAGCAGCCATCCCGGGACTAGAGGCAATGAGCAGTTCTTC.

V usage is TRBV11-2 and J usage is TRBJ2-1, with TRBD2 matching 11 bases. The CDR3 covers 15 residues. Germline trimming cut 3 bases from V and 8 bases from J; bases unmatched to any gene: 6. Germline V CDR1 and CDR2: SGHAT, FQNNGV. CDR3 loop: CASSFSGRGGYEQFF. CDR3 coding DNA: TGTGCCAGCAGCTTTAGCGGGAGGGGGGGCTATGAGCAGTTCTTC.

The chain employs TRBV5-1 and TRBJ2-1, with 11 bases matching TRBD2. This CDR3 contains 15 residues. Trimming at V came to 4 bases and at J to 6 bases, leaving 6 bases not matched to a gene. The V gene's germline CDR1 is SGHRS and CDR2 YFSETQ. CDR3 loop: CASSTGLAGFNEQFF. Written as DNA, the CDR3 is TGCGCCAGCAGCACCGGACTAGCGGGTTTCAATGAGCAGTTCTTC.

This sequence joins TRBV6-5 and TRBJ2-7; D gene unclear. Trimming took 5 bases from V and 0 from J, leaving 11 bases between them. Germline loops: CDR1 MNHEY, CDR2 SVGAGI. There are 14 residues in the CDR3. CDR3 in DNA: TGTGCCAGCAGTAGCCAGACTGACTCCTACGAGCAGTACTTC. It codes for CASSSQTDSYEQYF.

The chain is built from TRBV5-1 and TRBJ2-1, with 7 bases matching TRBD2. Looked up from germline, CDR1 is SGHRS and CDR2 is YFSETQ. V was pared by 4 bases and J by 3 bases, with 7 bases of the junction left unmatched. CDR3 size: 15 residues. CDR3 amino acids: CASSGGDYGYNEQFF. The CDR3 DNA reads as TGCGCCAGCAGCGGAGGGGACTACGGCTACAATGAGCAGTTCTTC.

This clone turned up a few times. This chain connects TRBV2 to TRBJ2-7, with 7 bases lining up with TRBD1. Germline CDR1 and CDR2: SNHLY and FYNNEI. The CDR3 length is 14 residues. Losses at the gene ends were 7 bases for V and 2 bases for J; bases not matched to a gene: 8. CDR3 in DNA: TGTGCCAGCACCGAGGACAGGCCAACCTACGAGCAGTACTTC. Translated, it gives CASTEDRPTYEQYF.

CDR3: CASSSGLGFYEQYF. CDR3 DNA: TGTGCCAGCAGCTCGGGACTAGGATTCTACGAGCAGTACTTC. V usage is TRBV7-2 and J usage is TRBJ2-7; 8 bases line up with TRBD2. Germline V CDR1 and CDR2: SGHTA, FQGNSA. The CDR3 has 14 amino acids. J lost 3 bases, V lost 4 bases, and 5 bases had no gene match.

V and J are TRBV29-1 and TRBJ2-5; 10 nucleotides align to TRBD1. With 7 bases clipped from V and 6 bases from J, the junction kept 8 bases outside the gene matches. There are 13 residues in the CDR3. Looked up from germline, CDR1 is SQVTM and CDR2 is ANQGSEA. This CDR3 reads CSGIPGQGKTQYF. DNA of the CDR3: TGCAGCGGGATACCGGGACAGGGGAAGACCCAGTACTTC.

The gene calls are TRBV9 and TRBJ2-1; 8 bases are a match to TRBD2. The CDR3 has 15 residues. Looked up from germline, CDR1 is SGDLS and CDR2 is YYNGEE. V gave up 2 bases and J gave up 6 bases; unmatched junction bases: 7. The CDR3 DNA is TGTGCCAGCAGCGTTGTAGCGGGAAACAGCAATGAGCAGTTCTTC. This codes for CASSVVAGNSNEQFF.

The CDR3 protein is CATSRDGGGLGETQYF. The CDR3 DNA is TGTGCCACCAGCAGAGATGGTGGGGGACTGGGGGAGACCCAGTACTTC. The V call is TRBV15, the J call TRBJ2-5; TRBD2 might be the D (6 bases). The V end lost 0 bases, the J end lost 5 bases, and 16 bases lay between the germline ends. The CDR3 sequence is 16 residues long. Looked up from germline, CDR1 is LNHNV and CDR2 is YYDKDF (reference sequence). The variable domain in full, completed from reference TRBV15 and TRBJ2-5, reads DAMVIQNPRYQVTQFGKPVTLSCSQTLNHNVMYWYQQKSSQAPKLLFHYYDKDFNNEADTPDNFQSRRPNTSFCFLDIRSPGLGDTAMYLCATSRDGGGLGETQYFGPGTRLLVL.

The chain couples TRBV5-1 to TRBJ1-5; 9 bases fit TRBD1. CDR3 length: 16 amino acids. CDR1 is SGHRS, CDR2 YFSETQ, per germline. Unmatched junction bases numbered 1, after V lost 0 bases and J lost 0 bases. CDR3 DNA: TGCGCCAGCAGCTTGGTGGACAGGGGTAGCAATCAGCCCCAGCATTTT. Translating it yields CASSLVDRGSNQPQHF. Supplemented by reference TRBV5-1 and TRBJ1-5, the full variable domain reads KAGVTQTPRYLIKTRGQQVTLSCSPISGHRSVSWYQQTPGQGLQFLFEYFSETQRNKGNFPGRFSGRQFSNSRSEMNVSTLELGDSALYLCASSLVDRGSNQPQHFGDGTRLSIL.

The chain recombines TRBV27 with TRBJ1-1; 7 bases are a match to TRBD1. Per germline, CDR1 MNHEY and CDR2 SMNVEV (reference sequence). Unmatched junction bases numbered 8, after V lost 6 bases and J lost 4 bases. The length of the CDR3 is 14 residues. For the CDR3, the DNA is TGTGCCAGCAGCCCAGGGGGGGTGGGCACTGAAGCTTTCTTT. This gives the protein CASSPGGVGTEAFF.

The chain couples TRBV7-9 to TRBJ2-2; D is undetermined. The CDR3 is made up of 14 amino acids. Trimming left V 5 bases short and J 1 base short, with 8 bases between. Germline V gene sequence: CDR1 SEHNR, CDR2 FQNEAQ (reference sequence). The CDR3 reads CASSPAGNTGELFF. CDR3 DNA sequence: TGTGCCAGCAGCCCGGCAGGGAACACCGGGGAGCTGTTTTTT.

The table lists this clone with a count of one. In the same sample, other DNA sequences code for this CDR3. This rearrangement joins TRBV5-4 to TRBJ2-2; the match to TRBD2 covers 12 bases. Germline V gene lookup returns CDR1 SGHNT and CDR2 YYREEE (reference sequence). J was trimmed by 7 bases and V by 5 bases; bases with no gene match: 6. The length of the CDR3 is 15 residues. This CDR3 reads CASSSSGGANGELFF. The CDR3 nucleotides are TGTGCCAGCAGTTCTAGCGGGGGGGCGAACGGGGAGCTGTTTTTT.

The chain employs TRBV19 and TRBJ2-7; no clear D. This CDR3 has 13 amino acids. CDR1 is LNHDA, CDR2 SQIVND, per germline (reference sequence). Deletions cut 7 bases from V and 0 bases from J, with 10 bases between. CDR3 nucleotides: TGTGCCAGTACCTGGACGGGCTCCTACGAGCAGTACTTC. As protein: CASTWTGSYEQYF.

This sequence joins TRBV7-8 and TRBJ2-1, with 7 nucleotides matching TRBD1. V lost 0 bases and J lost 4; bases outside the gene matches: 3. The CDR3 spans 15 residues. The germline CDR1 and CDR2 sequences are SGHVS and FQNEAQ. DNA for the CDR3: TGTGCCAGCAGCTTAGCGGGCAGGGGGTACAATGAGCAGTTCTTC. It is translated as CASSLAGRGYNEQFF.

The chain employs TRBV11-2 and TRBJ1-2; D remains ambiguous. Deletions cut 2 bases from V and 4 bases from J, with 20 bases between. The germline CDR1 and CDR2 sequences are SGHAT and FQNNGV. The length of the CDR3 is 17 residues. CDR3 amino acids: CASSLPPALQSAYGYTF. The CDR3 DNA reads TGTGCCAGCAGCTTACCCCCAGCCTTACAGTCGGCCTATGGCTACACCTTC.

The chain carries TRBV13 and TRBJ1-1, with a weak D call TRBD1 (5 bases). Trimming took 5 bases from V and 3 from J, leaving 19 bases between them. The CDR3 totals 16 residues. The germline gives CDR1 PRHDT, CDR2 FYEKMQ (reference sequence). In DNA form, the CDR3 reads TGTGCCAGCAGCCTCCCCGGGCTGGGGGAGGACACTGAAGCTTTCTTT. It translates to CASSLPGLGEDTEAFF.

The gene calls are TRBV2 and TRBJ1-5; D is perhaps TRBD1 (5 bases). CDR3 length equals 16 residues. Deletions cut 6 bases from V and 3 bases from J, with 18 bases between. CDR1 SNHLY and CDR2 FYNNEI come from the germline V gene. This CDR3 is CASSPVRAGSNQPQHF. The DNA of the CDR3 is TGTGCCAGCAGCCCGGTTCGGGCAGGGTCCAATCAGCCCCAGCATTTT.

J is TRBJ1-1 and V is TRBV19; no clear D gene. From germline, CDR1 is LNHDA and CDR2 SQIVND (reference sequence). The length of the CDR3 is 14 residues. The germline V and J ends were trimmed by 6 bases and 1 base, with 12 bases remaining between them. The CDR3 here is CASRTWQQNTEAFF. The CDR3 nucleotides are TGTGCCAGTAGAACATGGCAACAGAACACTGAAGCTTTCTTT.

The V and J genes are TRBV23-1 and TRBJ2-2; 7 positions agree with TRBD2. TRBV23-1 belongs to the ORF category, with a function that is uncertain. The CDR3 has 17 residues. V shed 5 bases and J 7 bases; nucleotides not matched to a gene: 16. The CDR3 here is CASSRLASATVLGELFF. The CDR3 DNA reads TGCGCCAGCAGTAGACTAGCATCAGCTACCGTTCTCGGGGAGCTGTTTTTT.

The chain recombines TRBV28 with TRBJ1-4; a weak D match, TRBD1 (6 bases). Germline V gene lookup returns CDR1 MDHEN and CDR2 SYDVKM. V lost 1 base, J lost 8 bases, and 17 bases lay in between. This CDR3 is built from 16 residues. CDR3 amino acids: CASSLSGASFGEKLFF. CDR3 in DNA: TGTGCCAGCAGTTTATCAGGGGCTAGTTTTGGAGAAAAACTGTTTTTT.

The gene calls are TRBV15 and TRBJ1-2; D gene ambiguous. V gave up 0 bases and J gave up 6 bases, with 8 bases separating them. This CDR3 region has 13 residues. Germline V gene data show CDR1 as LNHNV and CDR2 as YYDKDF (reference sequence). The CDR3 nucleotides read TGTGCCACCAGCAGAGAACTATTAAATGGCTACACCTTC. It specifies CATSRELLNGYTF.

This chain joins TRBV7-9 and TRBJ1-4; unclear D gene. Trimming removed 3 bases at V and 8 bases at J, with 7 bases between. From germline, CDR1 is SEHNR and CDR2 FQNEAQ (reference sequence). The CDR3 contains 12 residues. CDR3 sequence reads: CASSFLREKLFF. In DNA, the CDR3 is TGTGCCAGCAGCTTTCTCCGGGAAAAACTGTTTTTT.

CDR3 DNA: TGTGCCAGCAGCTTGACGAAACAGAGGTATAGCAATCAGCCCCAGCATTTT. Its translation: CASSLTKQRYSNQPQHF. The rearrangement uses TRBV5-8 and TRBJ1-5; D gene uncertain. CDR1 and CDR2 from the germline V gene are SGHTS and YDEGEE. The CDR3 contains 17 residues. Trimming took off 1 base at V and 0 bases at J, with 14 bases between the two ends.

V gene TRBV12-5 combines with J gene TRBJ2-1, with TRBD2 matching over 9 bases. The CDR3 contains 17 residues. Per germline, CDR1 LGHNT and CDR2 FRNRAP. V gave up 0 bases and J gave up 2 bases; unmatched junction bases: 5. The CDR3 is CASGLVLAGETYNEQFF. The CDR3 DNA reads TGTGCTAGTGGTTTGGTCTTAGCGGGGGAAACCTACAATGAGCAGTTCTTC.

The chain uses TRBV23-1 and TRBJ2-1, with D tentatively TRBD2 (5 bases). TRBV23-1 is classed as an ORF, of uncertain function. The CDR3 has 17 amino acids. V was trimmed by 0 bases and J by 1 base, leaving 13 bases between them. As DNA, the CDR3 is TGCGCCAGCAGTCAATCGTTGTCGGAGGCGTCCTACAATGAGCAGTTCTTC. This translates into CASSQSLSEASYNEQFF.